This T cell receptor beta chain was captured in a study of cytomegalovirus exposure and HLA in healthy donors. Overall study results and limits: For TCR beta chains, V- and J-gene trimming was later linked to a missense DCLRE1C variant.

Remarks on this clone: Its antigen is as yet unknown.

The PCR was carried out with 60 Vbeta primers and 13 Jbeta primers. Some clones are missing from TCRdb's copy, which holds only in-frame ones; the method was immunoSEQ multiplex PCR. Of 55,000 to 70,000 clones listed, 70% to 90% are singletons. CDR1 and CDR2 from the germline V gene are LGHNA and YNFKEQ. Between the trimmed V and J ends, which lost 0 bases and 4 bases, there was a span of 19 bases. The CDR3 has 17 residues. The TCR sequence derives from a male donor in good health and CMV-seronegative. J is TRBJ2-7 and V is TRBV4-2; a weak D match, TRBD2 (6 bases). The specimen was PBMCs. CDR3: CASSQDPTGTGSYEQYF. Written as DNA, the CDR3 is TGTGCCAGCAGCCAAGACCCTACCGGGACTGGGTCTTACGAGCAGTACTTC.